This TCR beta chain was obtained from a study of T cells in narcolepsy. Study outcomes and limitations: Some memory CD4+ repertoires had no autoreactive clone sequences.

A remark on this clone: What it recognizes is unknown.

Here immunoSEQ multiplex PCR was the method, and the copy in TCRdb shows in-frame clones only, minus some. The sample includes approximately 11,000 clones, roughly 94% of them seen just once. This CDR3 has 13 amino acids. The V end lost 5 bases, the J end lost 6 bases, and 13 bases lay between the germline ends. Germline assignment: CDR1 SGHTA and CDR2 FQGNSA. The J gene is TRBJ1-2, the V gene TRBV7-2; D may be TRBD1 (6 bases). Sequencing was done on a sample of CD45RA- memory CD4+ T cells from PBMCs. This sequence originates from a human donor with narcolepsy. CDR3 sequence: CASSHDRLDGYTF. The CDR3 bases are TGTGCCAGCAGCCATGACAGGCTCGATGGCTACACCTTC.